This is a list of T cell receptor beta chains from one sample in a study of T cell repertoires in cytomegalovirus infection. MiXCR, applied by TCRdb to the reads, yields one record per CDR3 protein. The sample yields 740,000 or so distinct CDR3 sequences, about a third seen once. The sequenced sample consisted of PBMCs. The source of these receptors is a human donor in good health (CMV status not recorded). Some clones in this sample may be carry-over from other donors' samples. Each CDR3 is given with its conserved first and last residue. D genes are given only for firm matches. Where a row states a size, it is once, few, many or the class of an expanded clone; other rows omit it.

TGTGCCAGCAGCAACAGGGGACAAGGAGGTTCACCCCTCCACTTT,CASSNRGQGGSPLHF,TRBD1,TRBV6-6,TRBJ1-6,15,NA
TGTGCCAGCAGCTTAGGGACAACTAGCAATCAGCCCCAGCATTTT,CASSLGTTSNQPQHF,NA,TRBV7-9,TRBJ1-5,15,few
TGTGCCATCAGTGAGGGGCCCATCACGCCCCAGCATTTT,CAISEGPITPQHF,NA,TRBV10-3,TRBJ1-5,13,few
TGTGCCAGCAGCTCCTGGATCCACACCTTC,CASSSWIHTF,NA,TRBV7-2,TRBJ1-2,10,NA
TGTGCCAGCAGCCAGATTGGGACATCTGAAGCTTTCTTT,CASSQIGTSEAFF,NA,TRBV14,TRBJ1-1,13,few
TGTGCCATCAGTGAGCTCATGACAGGCTCTGGAAACACCATATATTTT,CAISELMTGSGNTIYF,NA,TRBV10-3,TRBJ1-3,16,NA
TGTGCCAGCAGCTTGTCATCTACAGGGAGCTCCTATAATTCACCCCTCCACTTT,CASSLSSTGSSYNSPLHF,NA,TRBV5-6,TRBJ1-6,18,few
TGTGCCAGCAGCTCGCCTCCCCTACGCGGGACAGAATTTGACGAGCAGTACTTC,CASSSPPLRGTEFDEQYF,NA,TRBV7-9,TRBJ2-7,18,few
TGTGCCAGCAGTCTCTCGGCCAGCACAGATACGCAGTATTTT,CASSLSASTDTQYF,NA,TRBV7-9,TRBJ2-3,14,few
TGTGCCAGCACTAAAAAGGGGGGTAGGGCTGAAGCTTTCTTT,CASTKKGGRAEAFF,NA,TRBV12-3/TRBV12-4,TRBJ1-1,14,NA
TGCAGTGCTAGAGGGATACCTAATGAAAAACTGTTTTTT,CSARGIPNEKLFF,NA,TRBV20-1,TRBJ1-4,13,few
TGCAGTGCCAGGGGAGGGGCGAGGGATCAGCCCCAGCATTTT,CSARGGARDQPQHF,NA,TRBV20-1,TRBJ1-5,14,NA
TGTGCCATCAGGACCACGGGGGGCTCCTACAATGAGCAGTTCTTC,CAIRTTGGSYNEQFF,TRBD2,TRBV10-3,TRBJ2-1,15,NA
TGTGCCAGCAGCGTCCGGGACAGGGGAGGATATAATTCACCCCTCCACTTT,CASSVRDRGGYNSPLHF,TRBD1,TRBV7-8,TRBJ1-6,17,NA
TGTGCCAGCAGTTACTATACTAGCGGGAACACCGGGGAGCTGTTTTTT,CASSYYTSGNTGELFF,TRBD2,TRBV6-5,TRBJ2-2,16,few
TGTGCCAGCAGTGGTCTCTCCCTTAGCAATCAGCCCCAGCATTTT,CASSGLSLSNQPQHF,NA,TRBV2,TRBJ1-5,15,few
TGCAGTGCAAGCACAGGGGGCTATGAGCAGTTCTTC,CSASTGGYEQFF,TRBD1,TRBV20-1,TRBJ2-1,12,NA
TGCAGTGCTGGTACAGGGGTTCGTTACGAGCAGTACTTC,CSAGTGVRYEQYF,TRBD1,TRBV20-1,TRBJ2-7,13,NA
TGTGCCAGTAGTACTAGCGGGACAAGGAACAACGGGGAGCTGTTTTTT,CASSTSGTRNNGELFF,TRBD2,TRBV19,TRBJ2-2,16,NA
TGTGCCAGTAGTATAGTTATGCGGGGGGGCCAAGATACGCAGTATTTT,CASSIVMRGGQDTQYF,TRBD2,TRBV19,TRBJ2-3,16,few
TGTGCCAGTAGCACCGTGGGAAGCTATGGCTACACCTTC,CASSTVGSYGYTF,NA,TRBV19,TRBJ1-2,13,NA
TGTGCCAGTAGTCCGGACAGCGATTCAGGCTACACCTTC,CASSPDSDSGYTF,NA,TRBV19,TRBJ1-2,13,NA
TGTGCCAGCAGGGACTATAAAGAGACCCAGTACTTC,CASRDYKETQYF,NA,TRBV2,TRBJ2-5,12,NA
TGTGCCAGCAGTTCCGACAGTTCCCTCTACGAGCAGTACTTC,CASSSDSSLYEQYF,NA,TRBV12-3/TRBV12-4,TRBJ2-7,14,few
TGTGCCAGCAGCTTAGTGGGGCGAAGGGCTGAAGCTTTCTTT,CASSLVGRRAEAFF,NA,TRBV7-2,TRBJ1-1,14,NA
TGCGCCAGCAGCTCGGACCTAGATCACAGGGGGACAGATGGCTACACCTTC,CASSSDLDHRGTDGYTF,TRBD1,TRBV5-1,TRBJ1-2,17,few
TGTGCTAGCAGCTCCGGGACAGACACTGAAGCTTTCTTT,CASSSGTDTEAFF,TRBD1,TRBV7-6,TRBJ1-1,13,many
TGTGCCAGCAGTCCGAGGTCGGGGGGCCGAGGCTACACCTTC,CASSPRSGGRGYTF,NA,TRBV27,TRBJ1-2,14,NA
TGTGCCAGCAGCGGGCGAACTAGGGACACCGGGGAGCTGTTTTTT,CASSGRTRDTGELFF,NA,TRBV7-2,TRBJ2-2,15,few
TGCAGTGCTAGAGATGAGTTGGAGACAGCGGGCCTGGGGGATGGCTACACCTTC,CSARDELETAGLGDGYTF,NA,TRBV20-1,TRBJ1-2,18,few
TGTGCCAGCGTAACAGGGGTCTATGGCTACACCTTC,CASVTGVYGYTF,TRBD1,TRBV7-2,TRBJ1-2,12,many
TGCGCCAGCGGAGACAACTCCTACGAGCAGTACTTC,CASGDNSYEQYF,NA,TRBV4-1,TRBJ2-7,12,few
TGTGCCAGCAGCTTTGGGAGGACCGGGGAGCTGTTTTTT,CASSFGRTGELFF,NA,TRBV7-9,TRBJ2-2,13,NA
TGTGCCAGCAGCTTAGTCACAGGGAAAAATCAGCCCCAGCATTTT,CASSLVTGKNQPQHF,NA,TRBV7-2,TRBJ1-5,15,few
TGTGCCAGCAGCGCCAGCCCGGGGAGTATAGGAGGGAACACTGAAGCTTTCTTT,CASSASPGSIGGNTEAFF,NA,TRBV11-2,TRBJ1-1,18,few
TGTGCCAGCAGTTCCAGGACAGTACCTTCTGGAAACACCATATATTTT,CASSSRTVPSGNTIYF,NA,TRBV6-6,TRBJ1-3,16,few
TGTGCCAGCAGCTTACAAGCGGGGGGGCCCTACGAGCAGTACTTC,CASSLQAGGPYEQYF,TRBD2,TRBV7-2,TRBJ2-7,15,many
TGCAGCGTGGGGACAGGGCGGAACGAGCAGTACTTC,CSVGTGRNEQYF,TRBD1,TRBV29-1,TRBJ2-7,12,NA
TGTGCCAGCAGCTTATCCAGCAGATACACCGGGGAGCTGTTTTTT,CASSLSSRYTGELFF,NA,TRBV7-2,TRBJ2-2,15,many
TGTGCCATCAGCTTAACTATGCCCACTGAAGCTTTCTTT,CAISLTMPTEAFF,NA,TRBV7-2,TRBJ1-1,13,NA
TGTGCCAGCAGCTCCGGAGGGGCCCATGAGCAGTTCTTC,CASSSGGAHEQFF,NA,TRBV7-6,TRBJ2-1,13,NA
TGTGCCAGCAGCCTAGGGACGCATCAAGAGACCCAGTACTTC,CASSLGTHQETQYF,NA,TRBV7-9,TRBJ2-5,14,NA
TGCGCCAGCAGCTCATATACCAACCAGAACACTGAAGCTTTCTTT,CASSSYTNQNTEAFF,NA,TRBV5-1,TRBJ1-1,15,NA
TGTGCCAGCGAGTTGATGAGCAATCAGCCCCAGCATTTT,CASELMSNQPQHF,NA,TRBV6-1,TRBJ1-5,13,few
TGTGCCAGCAGCTTAAGAATAGATTCACCCCTCCACTTT,CASSLRIDSPLHF,NA,TRBV7-2,TRBJ1-6,13,NA
TGTGCCAGCAGCGTACGGACAGGTCTTCCCATCGAAGCTTTCTTT,CASSVRTGLPIEAFF,TRBD1,TRBV7-2,TRBJ1-1,15,many
TGTGCCAGCAGCGCGTCGGGAACTAATGAAAAACTGTTTTTT,CASSASGTNEKLFF,NA,TRBV7-2,TRBJ1-4,14,few
TGTGCCAGCAGTTTTGGGGGGAATTCAGGACAGTCCTATGGCTACACCTTC,CASSFGGNSGQSYGYTF,NA,TRBV28,TRBJ1-2,17,NA
TGTGCCAGCAGTTACGAGGGACAGGTGTTGAATGAGCAGTTCTTC,CASSYEGQVLNEQFF,TRBD1,TRBV6-1,TRBJ2-1,15,few